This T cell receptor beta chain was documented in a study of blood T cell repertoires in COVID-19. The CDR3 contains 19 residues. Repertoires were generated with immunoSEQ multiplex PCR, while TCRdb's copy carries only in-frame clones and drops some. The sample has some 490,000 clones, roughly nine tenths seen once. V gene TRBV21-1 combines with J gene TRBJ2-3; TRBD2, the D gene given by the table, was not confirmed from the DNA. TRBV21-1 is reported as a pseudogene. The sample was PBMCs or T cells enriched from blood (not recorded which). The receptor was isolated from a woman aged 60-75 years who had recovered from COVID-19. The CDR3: CASSKAPLAGLRNTDTQYF. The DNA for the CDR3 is TGTGCCAGCAGCAAAGCCCCACTAGCGGGGCTACGAAACACAGATACGCAGTATTTT.